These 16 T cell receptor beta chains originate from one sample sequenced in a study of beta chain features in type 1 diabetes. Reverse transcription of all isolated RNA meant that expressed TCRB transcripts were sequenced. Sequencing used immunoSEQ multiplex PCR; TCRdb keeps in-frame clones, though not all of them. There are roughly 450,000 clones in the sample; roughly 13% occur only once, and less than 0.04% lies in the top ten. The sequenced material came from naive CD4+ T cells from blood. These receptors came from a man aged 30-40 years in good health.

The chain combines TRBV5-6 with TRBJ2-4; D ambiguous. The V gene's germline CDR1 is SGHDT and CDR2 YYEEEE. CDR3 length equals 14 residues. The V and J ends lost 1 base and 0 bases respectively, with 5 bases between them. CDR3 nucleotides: TGTGCCAGCAGCTTGTCAGGAGCCAAAAACATTCAGTACTTC. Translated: CASSLSGAKNIQYF.

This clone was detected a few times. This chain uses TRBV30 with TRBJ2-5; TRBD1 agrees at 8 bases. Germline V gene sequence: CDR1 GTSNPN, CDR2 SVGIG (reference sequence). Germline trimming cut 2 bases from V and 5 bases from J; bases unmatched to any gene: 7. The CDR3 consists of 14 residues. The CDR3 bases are TGTGCCTGGAGTCCGACAGGGGAAGGGGAGACCCAGTACTTC. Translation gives CAWSPTGEGETQYF.

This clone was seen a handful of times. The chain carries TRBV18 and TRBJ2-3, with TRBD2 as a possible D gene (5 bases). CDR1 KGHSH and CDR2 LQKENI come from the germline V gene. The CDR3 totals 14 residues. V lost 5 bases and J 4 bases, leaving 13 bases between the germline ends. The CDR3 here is CASSRIQEADTQYF. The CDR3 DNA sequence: TGTGCCAGCTCAAGGATCCAGGAGGCAGATACGCAGTATTTT.

This chain's CDR3 is CSVEDARVNEQFF. As DNA, the CDR3 is TGCAGCGTTGAAGACGCTCGGGTCAATGAGCAGTTCTTC. V and J are TRBV29-1 and TRBJ2-1; D unclear. Germline V gene data show CDR1 as SQVTM and CDR2 as ANQGSEA. Trimming cost V 0 bases and J 6 bases, with 9 bases left between them. The CDR3 is 13 residues long.

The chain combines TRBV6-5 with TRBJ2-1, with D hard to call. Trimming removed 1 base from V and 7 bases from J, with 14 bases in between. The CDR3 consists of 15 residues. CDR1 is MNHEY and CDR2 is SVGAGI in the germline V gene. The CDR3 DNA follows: TGTGCCAGCAGTTACTTCCGTCCACAGAGGAATGAGCAGTTCTTC. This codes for CASSYFRPQRNEQFF.

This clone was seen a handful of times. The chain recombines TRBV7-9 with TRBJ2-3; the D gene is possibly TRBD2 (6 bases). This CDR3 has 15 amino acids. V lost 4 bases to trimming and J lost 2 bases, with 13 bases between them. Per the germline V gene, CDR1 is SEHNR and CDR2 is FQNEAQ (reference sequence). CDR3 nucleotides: TGTGCCAGCAGCTCCCCAGCGGGTCTCACAGATACGCAGTATTTT. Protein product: CASSSPAGLTDTQYF.

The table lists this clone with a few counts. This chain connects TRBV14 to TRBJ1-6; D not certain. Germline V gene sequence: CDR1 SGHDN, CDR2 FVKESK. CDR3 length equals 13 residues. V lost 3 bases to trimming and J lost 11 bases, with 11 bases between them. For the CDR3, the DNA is TGTGCCAGCAGCCATGGGATCGGGGCACCCCTCCACTTT. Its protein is CASSHGIGAPLHF.

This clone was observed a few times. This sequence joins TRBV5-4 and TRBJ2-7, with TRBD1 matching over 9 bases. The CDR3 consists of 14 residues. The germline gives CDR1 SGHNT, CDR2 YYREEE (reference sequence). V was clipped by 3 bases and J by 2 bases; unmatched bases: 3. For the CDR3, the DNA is TGTGCCAGCAGCTCGGGACAGGGACCCTACGAGCAGTACTTC. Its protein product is CASSSGQGPYEQYF.

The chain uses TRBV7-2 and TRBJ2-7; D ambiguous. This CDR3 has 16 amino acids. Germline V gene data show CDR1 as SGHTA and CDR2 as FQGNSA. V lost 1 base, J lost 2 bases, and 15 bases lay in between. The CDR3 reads CASSLVRSPNPYEQYF. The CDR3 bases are TGTGCCAGCAGCTTAGTCCGCAGCCCGAACCCCTACGAGCAGTACTTC.

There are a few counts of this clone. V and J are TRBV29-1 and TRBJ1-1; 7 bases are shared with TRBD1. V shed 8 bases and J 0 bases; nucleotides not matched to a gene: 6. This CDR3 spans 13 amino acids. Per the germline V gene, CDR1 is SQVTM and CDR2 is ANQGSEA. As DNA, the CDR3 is TGCAGCCTACAGGGGACTCTGAACACTGAAGCTTTCTTT. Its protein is CSLQGTLNTEAFF.

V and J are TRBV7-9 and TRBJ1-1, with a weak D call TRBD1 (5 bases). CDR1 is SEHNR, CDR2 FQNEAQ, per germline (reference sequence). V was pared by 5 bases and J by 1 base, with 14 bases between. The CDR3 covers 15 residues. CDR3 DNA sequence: TGTGCCAGCAGCCACTTTGGGGCTTCGAACACTGAAGCTTTCTTT. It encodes CASSHFGASNTEAFF.

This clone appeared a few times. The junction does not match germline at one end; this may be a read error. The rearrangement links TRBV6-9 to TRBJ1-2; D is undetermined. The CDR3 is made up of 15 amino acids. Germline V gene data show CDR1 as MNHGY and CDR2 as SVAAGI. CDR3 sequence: CASSWGSRNPLDQDF. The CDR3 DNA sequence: TGTGCCAGCAGTTGGGGATCACGGAATCCCTTGGACCAGGACTTC.

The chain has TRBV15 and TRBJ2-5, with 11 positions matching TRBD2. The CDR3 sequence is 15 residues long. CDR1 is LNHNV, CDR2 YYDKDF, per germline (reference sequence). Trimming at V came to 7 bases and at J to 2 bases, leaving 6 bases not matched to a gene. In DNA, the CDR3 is TGTGCCACCAATCTAGGGACTAGCGGACAAGAGACCCAGTACTTC. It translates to CATNLGTSGQETQYF.

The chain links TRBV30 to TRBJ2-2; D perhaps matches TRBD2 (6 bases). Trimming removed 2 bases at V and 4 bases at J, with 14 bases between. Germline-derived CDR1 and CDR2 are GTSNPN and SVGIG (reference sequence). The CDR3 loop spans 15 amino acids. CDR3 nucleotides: TGTGCCTGGAGTCTCCGGTTGCGGGGCACCGGGGAGCTGTTTTTT. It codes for CAWSLRLRGTGELFF.

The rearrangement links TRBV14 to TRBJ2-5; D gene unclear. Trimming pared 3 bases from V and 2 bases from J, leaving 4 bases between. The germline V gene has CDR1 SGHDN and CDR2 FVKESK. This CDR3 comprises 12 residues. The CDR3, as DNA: TGTGCCAGCAGCCACAGGCAAGAGACCCAGTACTTC. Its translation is CASSHRQETQYF.

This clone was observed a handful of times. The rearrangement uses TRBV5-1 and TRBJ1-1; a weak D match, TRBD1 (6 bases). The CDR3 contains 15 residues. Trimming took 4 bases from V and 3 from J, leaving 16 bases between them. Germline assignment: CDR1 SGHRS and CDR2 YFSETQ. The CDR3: CASSKSTGWDTEAFF. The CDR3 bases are TGCGCCAGCAGCAAATCAACAGGGTGGGACACTGAAGCTTTCTTT.